This T cell receptor (beta chain) was found in a study of T cells after yellow fever vaccination. Germline assignment: CDR1 DFQATT and CDR2 SNEGSKA (reference sequence). The CDR3 is made up of 15 amino acids. The V and J ends lost 0 bases and 4 bases, in that order; junction bases with no gene match: 6. Each CDR3 protein gets one entry after TCRdb re-called the 5' RACE reads with MiXCR. The table lists about 47,000 distinct CDR3 sequences, roughly 7.4% of them singletons, with around 28% in the top ten. A remark on this clonotype: Antigen unknown.

Findings and caveats of the study: Few clonotypes appeared in both CD4 and CD8 compartments. Booster samples showed a return of most primary-vaccination clones (roughly 96% CD4, approximately 85% CD8). Faster peaking, at day 5 versus 15, marked a secondary response that was weaker.

The sequence derives from a man younger than 35 who received the YFV17D yellow fever vaccine. Sequencing was performed on CD8+ T cells sorted from PBMCs, taken approximately 15 days after the first yellow fever vaccination. The chain combines TRBV20-1 with TRBJ2-1; 7 positions match TRBD2. CDR3 sequence: CSARDSNGGYNEQFF. CDR3 sequence (DNA): TGCAGTGCTAGAGATAGTAACGGGGGGTACAATGAGCAGTTCTTC.